This T cell receptor beta chain was sequenced during a study of T cells in women clearing cervical HPV infection listed by TCRdb under 2018. Context from the whole study: Cases were some 26 women with histologically confirmed HPV16-related CIN3 or worse, including 2 invasive cancers. Controls were some 26 women whose single incident HPV16 infection cleared within 12 months without precancer or cancer developing. Blood from cases was collected at the visit where the lesion was first found, while blood from controls was collected once the infection could no longer be detected. For cases, the median interval between lesion detection and blood sampling was approximately 150 days, with an interquartile range of roughly 80 to 230 days. Since HLA typing was available for only a few women, HLA type could not be ruled out as a confounder. Nested within Costa Rica's Guanacaste HPV Natural History Study, an exploratory proof-of-principle case-control study compared TCR repertoires across cervical HPV16 outcomes. Cases and controls were matched on year of sample collection and on age within five years. A median age of 34 years was observed in cases versus over 37 in controls, and no significant differences in baseline characteristics were found. The parent cohort enrolled about 10,000 women aged 18 or older in Guanacaste, Costa Rica, in about 1992 to 1994 and followed the women for around seven years. As quality controls, five blinded duplicates were added to each group, bringing the total to 60 or so samples made up of around 50 participants and 10 replicates. The investigation overall reported the following: Cases were distinguished from controls with an estimated AUC of about 0.8 by random forest classifiers combining richness and V gene abundances. The cross-sectional design could not show whether the associations came before the infection or were a result of it, and neither effector/memory subsets nor HPV-specific T cells were isolated. Cases had lower TRBV6-7 relative abundance than controls (0.11% versus 0.16%; Bonferroni P = 0.0008). Because T-cell numbers per sample were unknown, differences in richness could reflect varying T-cell content rather than repertoire biology. TCR repertoire richness was significantly higher in CIN3+ cases than in controls across sequencing depths, while evenness did not differ.

Including cysteine and phenylalanine, the CDR3 has 12 amino acids. The DNA shown is the part of the CDR3 that was read: 27 bases, in frame from base 1. CDR1 and CDR2, looked up from the germline V gene, are SGHRS and YFSETQ. TCR beta CDR3 regions were amplified by multiplex PCR using the immunoSEQ assay from an average of around 1,200 ng genomic DNA per sample. To correct primer bias, the assay used a complete synthetic TCR repertoire to set an amplification baseline. The amplicons were sequenced using the Illumina platform. As for the original processing: Error correction of the sequences involved clustering with frequency ratios plus a modified nearest-neighbor algorithm, after which the sequences were analyzed in the immunoSEQ Analyzer using IMGT gene definitions. At each rarefaction depth, TCR richness and evenness were averaged over 20 rarefaction repeats, and samples with fewer sequences than the depth were excluded. Relative abundances of V, D and J genes were compared between groups using Wilcoxon rank sum tests, with FDR correction applied. For the blinded duplicates, the intraclass correlation was roughly 96% for TCR richness and averaged roughly 75% across about 66 gene segments. Not all clones reach the TCRdb copy of this immuneACCESS table, which keeps in-frame sequences only. Checked studies attribute under half of the gap to unresolved V genes and leave the rest unexplained. For V, J and clone size, that table is used; D and trimming come from the DNA. The sample table gives about 22,000 clones. The ten largest clones take up approximately 5.4% of the sample.

Every participant had a single incident cervical HPV16 infection, and women with prevalent HPV16 infections were excluded. Cervical HPV DNA was detected by MY09/MY11 PCR, and genotyping was performed by dot-blot hybridization. Approximately 15 mL of heparinized blood was centrifuged, after which the buffy coat was aliquoted, frozen at -30 degrees C, and then stored at -80 degrees C. Genomic DNA was extracted from buffy coat specimens using QIAGEN kits. Worth noting for this clone: The specificity of this receptor is unknown. The read ends 3 residues before the CDR3 terminus; that terminus is restored from the germline J gene.

The sequence was collected from a woman between 18 and 69 years old with a cervical HPV16 infection that either progressed to CIN3+ or cleared (not recorded which). The chain couples TRBV5-1 to TRBJ2-3, and the D gene may be TRBD2, 5 bases matching. The source material was blood buffy coat. Incomplete CDR3 DNA: TGCGCCAGCAGCTTGGACGGGGAGACG. This is translated as CASSLDGET. The full CDR3 reads CASSLDGETQYF.